This is a list of T cell receptor beta chains from one sample in a study of T cells expressing NK-cell markers. Using the 5' RACE reads, TCRdb records one entry per CDR3 protein without DNA. The sample has 300,000 to 500,000 distinct CDR3 sequences, and its top ten clones hold around 11%. Sequencing was carried out using blood T cells: a sorted CD56 or NKG2C T cell subset, CD4+ or CD8+ T cells, or bulk PBMC T cells (not recorded which). The origin of the receptors is a woman aged 50 to 60 in good health. Each CDR3 is given with its conserved first and last residue.

TRBV12-3/TRBV12-4	TRBJ2-1	CASETSGEQFF
TRBV20-1	TRBJ1-4	CSGAVNEKLFF
TRBV7-9	TRBJ1-2	CASSLGNTNYGYTF
TRBV29-1	TRBJ2-5	CSVETRQGQETQYF
TRBV5-5	TRBJ2-1	CASSVGQGLNNEQFF
TRBV18	TRBJ1-2	CASSPSRVGGYTF
TRBV12-3/TRBV12-4	TRBJ1-3	CASSPRRMVSGNTIYF
TRBV28	TRBJ2-4	CASKSQAGGQYF
TRBV18	TRBJ2-5	CASSSTGSETQYF
TRBV6-5	TRBJ1-1	CASSYSNLRAEAFF
TRBV20-1	TRBJ2-2	CSASPSNTGELFF
TRBV5-6	TRBJ2-1	CASSLQGLAGGVEQFF
TRBV19	TRBJ2-2	CASRDAGELFF
TRBV21-1	TRBJ2-5	CASSSTGTEETQYF
TRBV29-1	TRBJ1-3	CSARLGNTIYF
TRBV5-1	TRBJ2-3	CASSFLAGTTDTQYF
TRBV7-2	TRBJ2-3	CASSPTFTDTQYF
TRBV12-3/TRBV12-4	TRBJ2-1	CASSLGLAGVREQFF
TRBV23-1	TRBJ2-3	CASSQPCDSGRGDTQYF
TRBV5-1	TRBJ2-2	CASNPSGSYGELFF
TRBV6-5	TRBJ2-6	CASSYGHISGANVLTF
TRBV20-1	TRBJ2-5	CSASGPTEAETQYF
TRBV7-8	TRBJ2-5	CASSPPSGRSLETQYF
TRBV11-2	TRBJ2-2	CASSFRPFGLFF
TRBV4-1	TRBJ1-2	CASSQEFPGRPDGYTF
TRBV20-1	TRBJ2-7	CSAVPRGDEQYF
TRBV5-1	TRBJ1-1	CANLDRPFLNTEAFF
TRBV24-1	TRBJ1-5	CATSGTVDQPQHF
TRBV20-1	TRBJ2-6	CSARGRVAGGANVLTF
TRBV29-1	TRBJ1-2	CSVGRTGVNYGYTF
TRBV20-1	TRBJ1-1	CSARRTGREEAFF
TRBV12-3/TRBV12-4	TRBJ1-6	CASSDPIKGGNNSPLHF
TRBV7-3	TRBJ2-3	CASSERLADTQYF
TRBV15	TRBJ1-1	CATCDRDRGRTEAFF
TRBV20-1	TRBJ2-1	CSAFLRLAGNRDEQFF
TRBV6-5	TRBJ2-1	CASSYRGLTGAEQFF
TRBV15	TRBJ1-1	CATSRPGTAEAFF
TRBV5-1	TRBJ2-1	CASSYQPRGRVDYNEQFF
TRBV2	TRBJ2-7	CASTVNSVYEQYF
TRBV19	TRBJ2-1	CASSISRAGFYNEQFF
TRBV12-3/TRBV12-4	TRBJ2-4	CASRDRARGGIQYF
TRBV4-1	TRBJ2-1	CASSQGADALYNEQFF
TRBV30	TRBJ2-2	CAWSGTSGSRRTGELFF
TRBV20-1	TRBJ1-1	CSAVLGTGGSAFF
TRBV13	TRBJ2-2	CASSLASLRETGELFF
TRBV20-1	TRBJ2-1	CSATTGQGHNEQFF
TRBV18	TRBJ2-1	CASSGTSGAYNEQFF
TRBV5-1	TRBJ2-1	CASSLAAGGPYEQFF
TRBV24-1	TRBJ1-5	CATSAGGSHQPQHF
TRBV4-2	TRBJ2-2	CASSQGRLTGELFF
TRBV27	TRBJ2-3	CATRRDRGYGDTQYF
TRBV12-3/TRBV12-4	TRBJ2-6	CASSLSPGANVLTF
TRBV5-5	TRBJ2-2	CASSRDWNTGELFF
TRBV14	TRBJ1-3	CASSLDRLRGSGNTIYF
TRBV11-2	TRBJ2-2	CASSWRLANTGELFF